This TCR beta chain comes out of a study of shared clonotypes between healthy human individuals. Notes on the study in general: The researchers took only blood, and tissue repertoires probably look different. Of the naive CD4 clonotypes, roughly 5% were shared across a few donors.

Notes on this clone: The antigen is not known.

V shed 3 bases and J shed 4 bases, with 11 bases lying between them. CDR1 is LNHDA, CDR2 SQIVND, per germline (reference sequence). This CDR3 comprises 14 residues. Only in-frame clones appear in the TCRdb table, and some are missing; sequencing was by immunoSEQ multiplex PCR. The sample includes a few million clones, almost 96% seen only once; the top ten take over 0.1%. Specimen: naive CD4+ T cells sorted from blood. Subset of the sample: CD45RA+ positively selected. The chain employs TRBV19 and TRBJ2-3; D is unresolved. This TCR came from a man in his late teens or twenties in good health. The CDR3 DNA reads as TGTGCCAGTAGTATTGTGGCGAGCGCAGATACGCAGTATTTT. Translation gives CASSIVASADTQYF. The whole variable domain, remainder taken from reference TRBV19 and TRBJ2-3, is DGGITQSPKYLFRKEGQNVTLSCEQNLNHDAMYWYRQDPGQGLRLIYYSQIVNDFQKGDIAEGYSVSREKKESFPLTVTSAQKNPTAFYLCASSIVASADTQYFGPGTRLTVL.